A selection of T cell receptor beta chains follows, all from one sample in a study of T cell changes during pregnancy in multiple sclerosis. Sequenced by immunoSEQ multiplex PCR; TCRdb stores in-frame clones only, minus some. The table shows around 97,000 clones, with roughly 93% occurring only once. The sequences come from peripheral blood, collected after pregnancy. Receptor source: a female donor with multiple sclerosis, enrolled in a pregnancy study. Both conserved end residues are trimmed from each CDR3. D genes are given only for firm matches. Expanded clones are given a class, and other clones once, few, many or no size at all.

V gene	D gene	clone size	CDR3 protein
TRBV30	-	-	AWSSQGSGYNEQF
TRBV29-1	TRBD2	-	SVVLAGRTGANVLT
TRBV9	TRBD2	-	ASSVGLSAGDGLEQY
TRBV11-2	-	-	ASSLSLKQF
TRBV27	-	few	ASSPRSSQKLF
TRBV19	-	few	ASSTGLNTEAF
TRBV5-4	-	-	ASSLQGTLGEQY
TRBV7-9	TRBD2	-	ASSPSGRAYNEQF
TRBV6-6	-	-	ASSLGQNTEAF
TRBV19	-	once	ASSIRPGRWDGYT
TRBV5-1	-	-	ASSLVAGASTDTQY
TRBV29-1	-	-	SVAGVGETQY
TRBV5-1	-	once	ASSSQGSYQETQY
TRBV7-8	TRBD2	few	ASSWEGYEQY
TRBV19	TRBD1	-	ASSWGQGRTEAF
TRBV19	-	-	ASQKKGRGLYGYT
TRBV7-9	-	-	ATKRQLGETQY
TRBV27	TRBD1	-	ASRARTGLSGANVLT
TRBV7-9	-	-	ASSLKGPEGETQY
TRBV2	TRBD2	-	ASSEGTTYNEQF
TRBV4-3	TRBD1	-	ASSHGTGDYGYT
TRBV4-2	-	-	ASSPMTDNYEQY
TRBV10-3	TRBD1	-	AIRISPGTDGSYNEQF
TRBV11-3	-	-	ASSLGGGSGANVLT
TRBV6-5	-	-	ASSYGLQETQY